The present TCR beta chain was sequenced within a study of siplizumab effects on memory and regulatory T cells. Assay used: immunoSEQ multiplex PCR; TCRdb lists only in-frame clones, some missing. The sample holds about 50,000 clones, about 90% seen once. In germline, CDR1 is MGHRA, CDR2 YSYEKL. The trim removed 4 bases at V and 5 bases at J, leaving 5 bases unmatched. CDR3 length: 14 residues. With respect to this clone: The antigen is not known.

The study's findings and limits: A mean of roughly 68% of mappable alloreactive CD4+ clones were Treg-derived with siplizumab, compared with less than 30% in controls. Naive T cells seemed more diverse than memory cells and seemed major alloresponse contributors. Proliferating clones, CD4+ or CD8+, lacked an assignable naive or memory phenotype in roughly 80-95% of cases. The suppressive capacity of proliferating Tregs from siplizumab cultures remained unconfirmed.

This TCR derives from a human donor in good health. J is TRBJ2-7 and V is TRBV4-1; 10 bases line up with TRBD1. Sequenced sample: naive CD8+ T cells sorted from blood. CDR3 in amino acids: CASSLGDRGNEQYF. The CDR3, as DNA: TGCGCCAGCAGCCTAGGGGACAGGGGCAACGAGCAGTACTTC.